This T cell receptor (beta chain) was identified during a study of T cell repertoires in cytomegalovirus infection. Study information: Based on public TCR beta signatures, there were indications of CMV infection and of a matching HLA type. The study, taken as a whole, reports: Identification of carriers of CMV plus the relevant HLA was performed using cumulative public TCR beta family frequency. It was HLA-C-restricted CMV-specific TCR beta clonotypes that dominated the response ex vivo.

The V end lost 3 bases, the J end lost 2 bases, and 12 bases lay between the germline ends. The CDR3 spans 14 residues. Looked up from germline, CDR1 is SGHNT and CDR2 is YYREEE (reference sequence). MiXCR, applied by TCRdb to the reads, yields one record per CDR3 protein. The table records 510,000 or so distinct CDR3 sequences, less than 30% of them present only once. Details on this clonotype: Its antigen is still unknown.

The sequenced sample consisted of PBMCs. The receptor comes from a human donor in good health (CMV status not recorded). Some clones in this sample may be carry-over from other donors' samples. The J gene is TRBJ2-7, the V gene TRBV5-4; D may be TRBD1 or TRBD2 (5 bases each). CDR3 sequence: CASSSGTNPYEQYF. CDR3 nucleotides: TGTGCCAGCAGCTCCGGGACCAACCCCTACGAGCAGTACTTC.